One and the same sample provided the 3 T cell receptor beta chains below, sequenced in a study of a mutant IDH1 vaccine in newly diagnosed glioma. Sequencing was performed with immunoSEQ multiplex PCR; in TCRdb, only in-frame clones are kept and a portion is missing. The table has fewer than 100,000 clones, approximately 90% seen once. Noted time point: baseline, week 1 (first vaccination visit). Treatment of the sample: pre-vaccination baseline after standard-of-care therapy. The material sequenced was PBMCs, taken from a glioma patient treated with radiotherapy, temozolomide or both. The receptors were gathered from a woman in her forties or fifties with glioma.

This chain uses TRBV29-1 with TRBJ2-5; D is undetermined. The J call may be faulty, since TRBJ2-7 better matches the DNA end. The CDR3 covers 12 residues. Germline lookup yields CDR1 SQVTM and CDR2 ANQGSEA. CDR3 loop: CSVGGPDYEQYF. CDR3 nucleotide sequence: TGCAGCGTGGGCGGACCCGACTACGAGCAGTACTTC.

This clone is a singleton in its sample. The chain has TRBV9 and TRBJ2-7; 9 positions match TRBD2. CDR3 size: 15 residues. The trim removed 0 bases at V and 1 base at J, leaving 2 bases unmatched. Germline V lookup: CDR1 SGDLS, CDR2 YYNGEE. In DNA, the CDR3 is TGTGCCAGCAGCGTAGGTAGCGGGAGTTCCTACGAGCAGTACTTC. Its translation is CASSVGSGSSYEQYF.

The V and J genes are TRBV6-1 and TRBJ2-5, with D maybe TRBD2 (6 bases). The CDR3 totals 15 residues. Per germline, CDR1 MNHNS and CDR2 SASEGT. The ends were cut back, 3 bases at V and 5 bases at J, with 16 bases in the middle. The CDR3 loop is CASSDFGAAGETQYF. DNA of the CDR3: TGTGCCAGCAGTGACTTTGGGGCGGCGGGGGAGACCCAGTACTTC.